One sample yielded the 16 T cell receptor beta chains listed below, sequenced in a study of blood T cell repertoires in COVID-19. Sequencing was performed with immunoSEQ multiplex PCR; in TCRdb, only in-frame clones are kept and a portion is missing. The repertoire has about 49,000 clones, around 86% of them found once; the top ten carry about 5%. Material: peripheral blood. Receptors were obtained from a human donor in a cohort sampled during active COVID-19.

The rearrangement links TRBV24-1 to TRBJ2-5; D uncertain. Germline CDR1 KGHDR, CDR2 SFDVKD. CDR3 length: 12 residues. The V end lost 3 bases, the J end lost 9 bases, and 10 bases lay between the germline ends. Here the CDR3 reads CATSDPMSPQYF. The CDR3 DNA is TGTGCCACCAGTGATCCGATGAGTCCCCAGTACTTC.

This chain joins TRBV27 and TRBJ2-6; D may be TRBD1 (5 bases). CDR1 MNHEY and CDR2 SMNVEV come from the germline V gene (reference sequence). The CDR3 extends over 14 amino acids. The V gene lost 6 bases and the J gene lost 4 bases, with 10 bases spanning the gap. The CDR3 sequence is CASRDTTGANVLTF. DNA for the CDR3: TGTGCCAGCAGGGACACTACAGGGGCCAACGTCCTGACTTTC. The full variable domain, with the rest looked up from reference TRBV27 and TRBJ2-6, is EAQVTQNPRYLITVTGKKLTVTCSQNMNHEYMSWYRQDPGLGLRQIYYSMNVEVTDKGDVPEGYKVSRKEKRNFPLILESPSPNQTSLYFCASRDTTGANVLTFGAGSRLTVL.

This clone was counted only a few times. One end of the junction varies from germline; a read error may be responsible. V is TRBV7-3 and J is TRBJ2-7; 10 bases agree with TRBD1. The CDR3 contains 11 residues. The germline V gene encodes CDR1 SGHTA and CDR2 FQGTGA. This CDR3 reads CASSKRGTGDF. CDR3 bases: TGTGCCAGCAGCAAACGGGGGACAGGGGACTTC.

This sequence joins TRBV7-2 and TRBJ1-2; D unresolved. Per germline, CDR1 SGHTA and CDR2 FQGNSA. This CDR3 is built from 15 residues. With 2 bases removed from V and 8 bases from J, the gap between germline ends came to 18 bases. The CDR3 DNA reads as TGTGCCAGCAGCTTATTAAGGAGGTTGAGTCCCGGCTACACCTTC. It codes for CASSLLRRLSPGYTF. The full variable domain, completed using reference TRBV7-2 and TRBJ1-2, is GAGVSQSPSNKVTEKGKDVELRCDPISGHTALYWYRQSLGQGLEFLIYFQGNSAPDKSGLPSDRFSAERTGGSVSTLTIQRTQQEDSAVYLCASSLLRRLSPGYTFGSGTRLTVV.

This clone showed up just a few times. The V call is TRBV19, the J call TRBJ2-7; tentatively, D is TRBD2 (6 bases). The germline V gene encodes CDR1 LNHDA and CDR2 SQIVND (reference sequence). The CDR3 runs to 14 residues. V dropped 2 bases and J dropped 5 bases, with 13 bases sitting between them. CDR3 in DNA: TGTGCCAGTAGTATACCCGGGAGATGGAACGAGCAGTACTTC. Translation gives CASSIPGRWNEQYF.

The chain carries TRBV3-1 (or the pseudogene TRBV3-2) and TRBJ1-5; D unclear. Deletions cut 0 bases from V and 0 bases from J, with 9 bases between. The CDR3 length is 16 residues. From germline, CDR1 is LGHDT and CDR2 YNNKEL (reference sequence). The CDR3 bases are TGTGCCAGCAGCCAAGAATCGGGTATTAGCAATCAGCCCCAGCATTTT. Protein: CASSQESGISNQPQHF.

This rearrangement joins TRBV6-5 to TRBJ1-2, with D possibly TRBD1 on 5 matching bases. This CDR3 is built from 12 residues. Trimming shortened V by 4 bases and J by 6 bases, and 9 bases separated the two germline ends. Germline V lookup: CDR1 MNHEY, CDR2 SVGAGI. The CDR3 DNA follows: TGTGCCAGCAGTTCGGGGGGGAATGGCTACACCTTC. This codes for CASSSGGNGYTF.

The CDR3 DNA is TGTGCCAGCAGGGCGACAGGGTCCTACGAGCAGTACTTC. Translated, it gives CASRATGSYEQYF. This rearrangement joins TRBV5-8 to TRBJ2-7, with 7 bases matching TRBD1. The length of the CDR3 is 13 residues. CDR1 and CDR2 from the germline V gene are SGHTS and YDEGEE. V gave up 5 bases and J gave up 1 base; unmatched junction bases: 3.

This chain connects TRBV30 to TRBJ2-7; TRBD1 matches 9 bases. V shed 3 bases, J shed 3 bases, and the junction held 9 bases outside the gene matches. The CDR3 has 15 amino acids. The V gene's germline CDR1 is GTSNPN and CDR2 SVGIG (reference sequence). The CDR3 reads CAWSGGQGIFYEQYF. The CDR3, as DNA: TGTGCCTGGAGCGGGGGACAGGGAATATTCTACGAGCAGTACTTC.

The chain couples TRBV11-2 to TRBJ2-1; possibly TRBD1 for D (6 bases). Germline CDR1 reads SGHAT; CDR2 reads FQNNGV. V was pared by 1 base and J by 7 bases, with 26 bases between. CDR3 length: 19 residues. This chain's CDR3 is CASSLVVSQTGKVRNEQFF. As DNA, the CDR3 is TGTGCCAGCAGCTTAGTAGTTTCTCAAACAGGGAAGGTCAGAAATGAGCAGTTCTTC.

This sequence joins TRBV28 and TRBJ2-3; D unclear. The V gene lost 4 bases and the J gene lost 0 bases, with 8 bases spanning the gap. Germline V CDR1 and CDR2: MDHEN, SYDVKM. The CDR3 contains 14 residues. The CDR3 DNA reads TGTGCCAGCAGTTCCCGCTATAGCACAGATACGCAGTATTTT. Residues: CASSSRYSTDTQYF.

V usage is TRBV15 and J usage is TRBJ2-1; weak D call: TRBD2 (5 bases). V was shortened by 4 bases and J by 7 bases, with 20 bases between the two germline ends. CDR1 and CDR2 from the germline V gene are LNHNV and YYDKDF (reference sequence). This CDR3 spans 16 amino acids. CDR3 sequence: CATSKSPGRVSNEQFF. The CDR3 nucleotides read TGTGCCACCAGCAAGTCGCCGGGAAGAGTTTCAAATGAGCAGTTCTTC.

The gene calls are TRBV5-5 and TRBJ1-4; no reliable D call. The CDR3 totals 14 residues. Germline CDR1 SGHKS, CDR2 YYEKEE (reference sequence). The V end lost 5 bases, the J end lost 3 bases, and 11 bases lay between the germline ends. CDR3 region: CASRGPEANEKLFF. The CDR3 coding sequence is TGTGCCAGCAGGGGCCCGGAGGCTAATGAAAAACTGTTTTTT. The full variable domain, completed using reference TRBV5-5 and TRBJ1-4, is DAGVTQSPTHLIKTRGQQVTLRCSPISGHKSVSWYQQVLGQGPQFIFQYYEKEERGRGNFPDRFSARQFPNYSSELNVNALLLGDSALYLCASRGPEANEKLFFGSGTQLSVL.

The chain has TRBV6-1 and TRBJ1-5; D gene unclear. Germline assignment: CDR1 MNHNS and CDR2 SASEGT. V was cut by 1 base and J by 5 bases, with 9 bases left in between. This CDR3 spans 14 amino acids. CDR3 DNA sequence: TGTGCCAGCAGTGAAGGGTCTAACTATCAGCCCCAGCATTTT. Translation: CASSEGSNYQPQHF.

This clone was recorded only once. The chain carries TRBV12-3 or TRBV12-4 and TRBJ1-1; possible D gene TRBD1, 5 bases. CDR3 size: 13 residues. Trimming left V 8 bases short and J 1 base short, with 11 bases between. CDR3 residues: CASVGGRNTEAFF. CDR3 nucleotides: TGTGCCAGCGTTGGGGGGAGGAACACTGAAGCTTTCTTT.

This chain joins TRBV2 and TRBJ2-1, with 14 positions matching TRBD2. The ends lost 11 bases at V and 5 bases at J; junction bases unmatched: 17. Germline assignment: CDR1 SNHLY and CDR2 FYNNEI. This CDR3 contains 18 residues. CDR3: CASLGMTSGRAANNEQFF. CDR3 nucleotides: TGTGCCTCCCTTGGGATGACTAGCGGGAGGGCCGCAAACAATGAGCAGTTCTTC.